Listed below are T cell receptor beta chains from one sample, sequenced in a study of T cell responses to AZD1222 COVID-19 vaccine. Data came from immunoSEQ multiplex PCR; TCRdb stores just in-frame clones and leaves some out. The top ten hold approximately 6.4% of the sample, which has 100,000 to 120,000 clones, approximately 88% seen once. This sample comprised peripheral blood, obtained 28 days after the second AZD1222 dose. The receptor source for this set is an adult who received the AZD1222 COVID-19 vaccine. Both conserved end residues are part of each CDR3. D genes are given only for firm matches. A clone size is listed for some rows: how often the clone was seen (once, few, many), or a class if it is expanded.

TRBJ2-7,NA,TRBV11-2,TRBD1,TGTGCCAGCAGCTTAGAGGGGACAGGGGCCTACGAGCAGTACTTC,CASSLEGTGAYEQYF
TRBJ1-5,NA,TRBV6-6,TRBD1,TGTGCCAGCAGCGGACAGGGGGGCAATCAGCCCCAGCATTTT,CASSGQGGNQPQHF
TRBJ1-6,NA,TRBV28,NA,TGTGCCACCCTTTGGGGGTCCAACTATAATTCACCCCTCCACTTT,CATLWGSNYNSPLHF
TRBJ1-1,NA,TRBV28,NA,TGTGCCAGCAGTTTGTTACGAACTGAAGCTTTCTTT,CASSLLRTEAFF
TRBJ1-3,NA,TRBV7-8,NA,TGTGCCAGCAGCTTAAGCCGCTCTGGAAACACCATATATTTT,CASSLSRSGNTIYF
TRBJ2-5,NA,TRBV11-2,NA,TGTGCCAGCAGCTTAGTCCGGGGGGAGACCCAGTACTTC,CASSLVRGETQYF
TRBJ2-3,NA,TRBV14,TRBD2,TGTGCCAGCAGCCAAGTGGGCGTAGCGGGTGCGGCAGATACGCAGTATTTT,CASSQVGVAGAADTQYF
TRBJ2-5,NA,TRBV11-2,TRBD2,TGTGCCAGCAGCTTAGGGGCTAGCGGGGGGGCCGCAGAGACCCAGTACTTC,CASSLGASGGAAETQYF
TRBJ1-5,NA,TRBV7-8,NA,TGTGCCAGCAGCCCCGGGGGTAACTCAATACCCCAGCATTTT,CASSPGGNSIPQHF
TRBJ2-7,NA,TRBV15,TRBD1,TGTGCCACCAGCAGACTAACAGGGGGATCTGGGGAGCAGTACTTC,CATSRLTGGSGEQYF
TRBJ2-5,NA,TRBV11-2,NA,TGTGCCAGCAGCCCCGGACCCGGGGAGACCCAGTACTTC,CASSPGPGETQYF
TRBJ1-1,NA,TRBV12-3/TRBV12-4,NA,TGTGCCAGCAGTTTTCAGGGGAACACTGAAGCTTTCTTT,CASSFQGNTEAFF
TRBJ1-1,NA,TRBV6-5,NA,TGTGCCAGCAGACGAACTATGAGCGGCTCGGATGAAGCTTTCTTT,CASRRTMSGSDEAFF
TRBJ1-2,once,TRBV6-2/TRBV6-3,NA,TGTGCCAGCAGTGGCGACAGAGACTATGGCTACACCTTC,CASSGDRDYGYTF
TRBJ2-7,NA,TRBV10-3,NA,TGTGCCATCAGTGAGTCGAGGGGTGGCGAGCAGTACTTC,CAISESRGGEQYF
TRBJ2-3,NA,TRBV11-2,NA,TGTGCCAGCAGCTATGGCGTGGGGACTCTAAGGGGTACGCAGTATTTT,CASSYGVGTLRGTQYF
TRBJ1-1,once,TRBV7-2,NA,TGTGCCAGCAGCTTATGGGGAGGCACTGAAGCTTTCTTT,CASSLWGGTEAFF
TRBJ1-5,NA,TRBV6-5,TRBD1,TGTGCCAGCAGACGACAGGGGATAAATCAGCCCCAGCATTTT,CASRRQGINQPQHF
TRBJ2-4,NA,TRBV4-3,TRBD1,TGCGCCAGCAGCCAGACAGGGACGGGAAACATTCAGTACTTC,CASSQTGTGNIQYF
TRBJ1-6,NA,TRBV7-2,NA,TGTGCCAGCAGCTTAGCGCTCACCGACGGATCACCCCTCCACTTT,CASSLALTDGSPLHF
TRBJ1-3,NA,TRBV18,TRBD1,TGTGCCAGCTCCGGGACAGCTCTAGCTGGAAACACCATATATTTT,CASSGTALAGNTIYF
TRBJ2-7,NA,TRBV15,NA,TGTGCCACCAGCAGAGGGGTGTGGGCAGGGGACGCTGAATCCTACGAGCAGTACTTC,CATSRGVWAGDAESYEQYF
TRBJ2-7,NA,TRBV29-1,NA,TGCAGCGTCGGACATACCTACGAGCAGTACTTC,CSVGHTYEQYF
TRBJ2-1,NA,TRBV25-1,NA,TGTGCCAGCAGTGGTCCTACAGCGAATGAGCAGTTCTTC,CASSGPTANEQFF
TRBJ2-7,NA,TRBV5-5,TRBD1,TGTGCCAGCAGCCAAGACAGGGCATGGGACTTC,CASSQDRAWDF
TRBJ1-3,NA,TRBV9,TRBD1,TGTGCCAGCAGCGCGCGACAGGGGGCGTCTGGAAACACCATATATTTT,CASSARQGASGNTIYF
TRBJ1-4,NA,TRBV5-6,TRBD1,TGTGCCAGCAGCTTTGGGGACAGTAATGAAAAACTGTTTTTT,CASSFGDSNEKLFF
TRBJ2-5,NA,TRBV5-1,NA,TGCGCCAGCAGCTTGTCGACCGTTGGAGAGACCCAGTACTTC,CASSLSTVGETQYF
TRBJ1-2,NA,TRBV14,TRBD1,TGTGCCAGCAGCCAAGATTCTTATGCGTGGACAGGAGTGGACTATGGCTACACCTTC,CASSQDSYAWTGVDYGYTF
TRBJ1-1,NA,TRBV5-1,TRBD1,TGCGCCAGCAGACTGGGACAGCTGAACACTGAAGCTTTCTTT,CASRLGQLNTEAFF
TRBJ1-6,NA,TRBV7-6,TRBD1,TGTGCCAGCAGCCAAACCCCGGGACAGGGATATTCACCCCTCCACTTT,CASSQTPGQGYSPLHF
TRBJ1-3,NA,TRBV9,TRBD1,TGTGCCAGCAGCGTAGCTGGGACAGCTGGAAACACCATATATTTT,CASSVAGTAGNTIYF
TRBJ2-7,NA,TRBV6-5,TRBD1,TGTGCCAGCGGGACCTCCGGGACAGTCTCCTACGAGCAGTACTTC,CASGTSGTVSYEQYF
TRBJ2-2,NA,TRBV5-1,NA,TGCGCCAGCAGCGAGGAAGGGGGGATCAACACCGGGGAGCTGTTTTTT,CASSEEGGINTGELFF
TRBJ1-1,NA,TRBV6-2/TRBV6-3,NA,TGTGCCAGCAGTTGGGGGAACACTGAAGCTTTCTTT,CASSWGNTEAFF
TRBJ2-5,NA,TRBV18,TRBD1,TGTGCCAGCTCAAGGGACAGCCAAGAGACCCAGTACTTC,CASSRDSQETQYF
TRBJ1-6,few,TRBV3-1/TRBV3-2,NA,TGTGCCAGCAGCCAAGATGGGCAGGGTAATTCACCCCTCCACTTT,CASSQDGQGNSPLHF
TRBJ1-5,NA,TRBV7-2,NA,TGTGCCAGCAGCTTATTAAGTGATCAGCCCCAGCATTTT,CASSLLSDQPQHF
TRBJ2-3,NA,TRBV7-9,TRBD1,TGTGCCAGCAGCAAACCGGACAGGCTCAGCACAGATACGCAGTATTTT,CASSKPDRLSTDTQYF
TRBJ1-2,NA,TRBV29-1,NA,TGCAGCGTTGACGTCTTTGGGACAAGTAACTATGGCTACACCTTC,CSVDVFGTSNYGYTF
TRBJ1-4,NA,TRBV29-1,TRBD1,TGCAGCGTCCGGGACAGGAATGAAAAACTGTTTTTT,CSVRDRNEKLFF
TRBJ1-4,NA,TRBV7-4,NA,TGTGCCAGCAGCTTTCGCAGGAGTAATGAAAAACTGTTTTTT,CASSFRRSNEKLFF
TRBJ1-2,NA,TRBV5-1,NA,TGCGCCAGCAGCTTGGCAGGGGCCTTCAACTATGGCTACACCTTC,CASSLAGAFNYGYTF
TRBJ2-3,NA,TRBV5-5,NA,TGTGCCAGCAGCTTCGGGACGTTGGGGGACACGCAGTATTTT,CASSFGTLGDTQYF
TRBJ2-1,NA,TRBV28,TRBD2,TGTGCCAGCAGTTTGACTAGCGGGGGATACTACAATGAGCAGTTCTTC,CASSLTSGGYYNEQFF
TRBJ1-4,NA,TRBV5-1,TRBD1,TGCGCCAGCAGCCTGGGACAGGGTTATGAAAAACTGTTTTTT,CASSLGQGYEKLFF
TRBJ1-2,once,TRBV6-5,TRBD1,TGTGCCAGCAGAGCGGGACAGGGGGTCTATGGCTACACCTTC,CASRAGQGVYGYTF
TRBJ1-4,NA,TRBV9,NA,TGTGCCAGCAGCGAGGGGAAACGGACAGACCAAAATGAAAAACTGTTTTTT,CASSEGKRTDQNEKLFF
TRBJ2-7,NA,TRBV7-9,NA,TGTGCCAGCAGCCCCGACCTCAGAAAGCAGTACTTC,CASSPDLRKQYF
TRBJ1-2,NA,TRBV10-3,NA,TGTGCCATCAGTGAGGACCTACTCTATGGCTACACCTTC,CAISEDLLYGYTF
TRBJ1-1,NA,TRBV2,TRBD1,TGTGCAACAACCAGGGGGCGAAGGAACACTGAAGCTTTCTTT,CATTRGRRNTEAFF
TRBJ1-2,NA,TRBV6-5,NA,TGTGCCAGCAGTTACACAACAGGGCCGAACTATGGCTACACCTTC,CASSYTTGPNYGYTF
TRBJ2-2,NA,TRBV5-4,NA,TGTGCCAGCAGCTTGGAGGGCAGCCCGACAAACACCGGGGAGCTGTTTTTT,CASSLEGSPTNTGELFF